These 26 T cell receptor beta chains originate from one sample sequenced in a study of cytomegalovirus exposure and HLA in healthy donors. 60 Vbeta and 13 Jbeta primers were used in PCR. Assay used: immunoSEQ multiplex PCR; TCRdb lists only in-frame clones, some missing. This table has roughly 180,000 clones, almost 85% appearing once. Sequenced: PBMCs. These receptors were collected from a man between 25 and 39 years old in good health and CMV-seronegative.

The V and J genes are TRBV2 and TRBJ1-2; TRBD1 is a possible D gene (6 bases). Germline CDR1 and CDR2: SNHLY and FYNNEI. Trimming removed 6 bases at V and 3 bases at J, with 23 bases between. The CDR3 has 17 residues. The CDR3 reads CASRDSLQGLADYGYTF. CDR3 in DNA: TGTGCCAGCAGGGACTCGCTACAGGGTCTCGCTGACTATGGCTACACCTTC. Drawing the rest from reference TRBV2 and TRBJ1-2, the complete variable domain is EPEVTQTPSHQVTQMGQEVILRCVPISNHLYFYWYRQILGQKVEFLVSFYNNEISEKSEIFDDQFSVERPDGSNFTLKIRSTKLEDSAMYFCASRDSLQGLADYGYTFGSGTRLTVV.

The gene calls are TRBV6-1 and TRBJ1-5; D is perhaps TRBD1 (5 bases). The CDR3 runs to 13 residues. The germline V gene encodes CDR1 MNHNS and CDR2 SASEGT. V gave up 2 bases and J gave up 11 bases, with 13 bases separating them. The CDR3 nucleotides read TGTGCCAGCAGTGAATTATCTGGGGGGTCCCAGCATTTT. This translates into CASSELSGGSQHF.

This clone was seen only once. The J gene is TRBJ2-7, the V gene TRBV9; 8 bases match TRBD2. The V and J ends lost 1 base and 0 bases, in that order; junction bases with no gene match: 3. Germline loops: CDR1 SGDLS, CDR2 YYNGEE. The length of the CDR3 is 15 residues. The chain's CDR3 is CASSVSAGGSYEQYF. The DNA for the CDR3 is TGTGCCAGCAGCGTAAGCGCGGGAGGCTCCTACGAGCAGTACTTC.

This clone was found a few times. J is TRBJ2-2 and V is TRBV25-1; 11 bases are shared with TRBD2. The CDR3 sequence is 16 residues long. V trimming: 8 bases; J trimming: 5 bases; junction bases outside the gene matches: 10. Per the germline V gene, CDR1 is MGHDK and CDR2 is SYGVNS. CDR3 nucleotide sequence: TGTGCCAGCGGCCGAACTAGCGGGGGTCCAACCGGGGAGCTGTTTTTT. Protein product: CASGRTSGGPTGELFF.

CDR3 DNA sequence: TGTGCCAGCAGCACACAGGGGCCTGGAAACACCATATATTTT. Translated, it gives CASSTQGPGNTIYF. This sequence joins TRBV5-4 and TRBJ1-3, with 7 bases lining up with TRBD1. The trim removed 4 bases at V and 2 bases at J, leaving 3 bases unmatched. Germline loops: CDR1 SGHNT, CDR2 YYREEE (reference sequence). The CDR3 spans 14 residues.

This chain links TRBV5-1 with TRBJ1-1, with 7 bases lining up with TRBD1. The V and J ends lost 4 bases and 2 bases, in that order; junction bases with no gene match: 5. CDR1 is SGHRS, CDR2 YFSETQ, per germline. The CDR3 spans 14 residues. In nucleotides, the CDR3 is TGCGCCAGCAGCAAGGACAGGTCTAACACTGAAGCTTTCTTT. Amino acids: CASSKDRSNTEAFF. Using reference TRBV5-1 and TRBJ1-1 for the parts outside the CDR3, the full variable domain is KAGVTQTPRYLIKTRGQQVTLSCSPISGHRSVSWYQQTPGQGLQFLFEYFSETQRNKGNFPGRFSGRQFSNSRSEMNVSTLELGDSALYLCASSKDRSNTEAFFGQGTRLTVV.

This clone turned up a few times. The V call is TRBV4-3, the J call TRBJ1-1, with a tentative D call TRBD1 (6 bases). The CDR3 spans 13 residues. Deletions cut 3 bases from V and 2 bases from J, with 7 bases between. Germline values: CDR1 LGHNA, CDR2 YSLEER. The CDR3 nucleotides are TGCGCCAGCAGCCAGGACAGCAACACTGAAGCTTTCTTT. Amino acids: CASSQDSNTEAFF.

The V gene is TRBV7-2, the J gene TRBJ2-7; TRBD2 matches at 9 bases. The V gene's germline CDR1 is SGHTA and CDR2 FQGNSA. The CDR3 has 14 amino acids. Unmatched junction bases numbered 8, after V lost 9 bases and J lost 2 bases. The chain's CDR3 is CASRLGGGAYEQYF. CDR3 sequence (DNA): TGTGCCAGTCGTCTTGGCGGGGGGGCCTACGAGCAGTACTTC.

The chain uses TRBV10-2 and TRBJ2-1; TRBD2 matches 13 bases. CDR1 is WSHSY, CDR2 SAAADI, per germline. The V segment lost 7 bases and the J segment 9 bases; nucleotides outside the gene matches: 6. The CDR3 consists of 14 residues. The CDR3, as DNA: TGCGCCAGCAAACGAGGACTAGCGGGGGCTGAGCAGTTCTTC. Translating it yields CASKRGLAGAEQFF.

This clone has only a few counts. The V call is TRBV23-1, the J call TRBJ2-7, with a possible D match to TRBD2 (6 bases). TRBV23-1 is sorted into the ORF group, with uncertain function. With 1 base removed from V and 2 bases from J, the gap between germline ends came to 15 bases. The CDR3 is made up of 16 amino acids. For the CDR3, the DNA is TGCGCCAGCAGTCAATTTGGGCGCGGGGTCACCTACGAGCAGTACTTC. Translating it yields CASSQFGRGVTYEQYF.

The chain links TRBV5-6 to TRBJ2-1; 8 nucleotides match TRBD2. Germline V gene data show CDR1 as SGHDT and CDR2 as YYEEEE. This CDR3 is built from 14 residues. J lost 6 bases, V lost 3 bases, and 5 bases had no gene match. The CDR3 spells CASSSPSGSNEQFF. The CDR3 DNA is TGTGCCAGCAGCTCACCGAGCGGGAGCAATGAGCAGTTCTTC. The full variable domain, in which reference TRBV5-6 and TRBJ2-1 provide the parts outside the CDR3, is DAGVTQSPTHLIKTRGQQVTLRCSPKSGHDTVSWYQQALGQGPQFIFQYYEEEERQRGNFPDRFSGHQFPNYSSELNVNALLLGDSALYLCASSSPSGSNEQFFGPGTRLTVL.

V usage is TRBV11-3 and J usage is TRBJ1-4, with D perhaps TRBD1 (5 bases). The CDR3 length is 14 residues. In germline, CDR1 is SGHNT, CDR2 YENEEA. V lost 4 bases and J 3 bases, leaving 9 bases between the germline ends. The CDR3 coding sequence is TGTGCCAGCAGCTCCGGGGGGTCTAATGAAAAACTGTTTTTT. This gives the protein CASSSGGSNEKLFF.

The V and J genes are TRBV30 and TRBJ2-1; D is possibly TRBD1 (5 bases). The CDR3 contains 14 residues. V gave up 1 base and J gave up 6 bases, with 13 bases separating them. Germline V gene data show CDR1 as GTSNPN and CDR2 as SVGIG (reference sequence). The DNA for the CDR3 is TGTGCCTGGAGTGCCTGGACACTTGGCAATGAGCAGTTCTTC. Translated: CAWSAWTLGNEQFF.

This clone was counted once. The V and J genes are TRBV4-3 and TRBJ2-7; perhaps TRBD1 as D (6 bases). V was shortened by 0 bases and J by 4 bases, with 13 bases between the two germline ends. Germline loops: CDR1 LGHNA, CDR2 YSLEER. The CDR3 has 15 amino acids. The CDR3 coding sequence is TGCGCCAGCAGCCAAGATTGGGGCAGGGGTTACGAGCAGTACTTC. Translation gives CASSQDWGRGYEQYF.

The rearrangement joins TRBV30 to TRBJ1-5; TRBD1 aligns across 8 bases. After removal of 2 bases from V and 6 bases from J, the junction contained 9 bases not matched to a gene. Germline values: CDR1 GTSNPN, CDR2 SVGIG (reference sequence). This CDR3 is 15 amino acids long. CDR3 residues: CAWSTAGTGRQPQHF. DNA of the CDR3: TGTGCCTGGAGTACTGCCGGGACAGGTCGTCAGCCCCAGCATTTT.

This clone was observed a few times. This chain joins TRBV6-4 and TRBJ1-6; tentative D call: TRBD1 (6 bases). Germline CDR1 and CDR2: MRHNA and SNTAGT. Between the trimmed V and J ends, which lost 3 bases and 5 bases, there was a span of 8 bases. The CDR3 consists of 14 residues. CDR3 in DNA: TGTGCCAGCAGTGAGTCAGGGGATAATTCACCCCTCCACTTT. Amino acids: CASSESGDNSPLHF.

This chain joins TRBV5-1 and TRBJ1-2; 8 positions agree with TRBD1. Germline V gene lookup returns CDR1 SGHRS and CDR2 YFSETQ. CDR3 length: 14 residues. The V and J ends lost 4 bases and 4 bases, in that order; junction bases with no gene match: 6. Written as DNA, the CDR3 is TGCGCCAGCAGCCAAGCCGGACAGGGCTATGGCTACACCTTC. Amino acids: CASSQAGQGYGYTF.

This clone appeared once. The V call is TRBV30, the J call TRBJ2-7, with D possibly TRBD1 on 6 matching bases. This CDR3 has 14 amino acids. V was clipped by 0 bases and J by 2 bases, with 11 bases between them. From germline, CDR1 is GTSNPN and CDR2 SVGIG (reference sequence). The CDR3 region has the DNA TGTGCCTGGAGTGTTAGAGGACAGCCCTACGAGCAGTACTTC. Translation: CAWSVRGQPYEQYF. The full variable domain, rest sourced from reference TRBV30 and TRBJ2-7, is SQTIHQWPATLVQPVGSPLSLECTVEGTSNPNLYWYRQAAGRGLQLLFYSVGIGQISSEVPQNLSASRPQDRQFILSSKKLLLSDSGFYLCAWSVRGQPYEQYFGPGTRLTVT.

The genes are TRBV4-2 and TRBJ1-1; TRBD1 is a possible D gene (6 bases). V dropped 4 bases and J dropped 2 bases, with 17 bases sitting between them. The CDR3 length is 16 residues. Germline-derived CDR1 and CDR2 are LGHNA and YNFKEQ. CDR3 sequence (DNA): TGTGCCAGCAGCCTAGGACAGCGAAACCGAAACACTGAAGCTTTCTTT. As protein: CASSLGQRNRNTEAFF.

The chain has TRBV6-4 and TRBJ1-1; 7 nucleotides match TRBD1. Losses at the gene ends were 9 bases for V and 4 bases for J; bases not matched to a gene: 8. The length of the CDR3 is 13 residues. CDR1 and CDR2 from the germline V gene are MRHNA and SNTAGT. The CDR3 coding sequence is TGTGCCAGGACTCGGCAGGGGGTCACTGAAGCTTTCTTT. It encodes CARTRQGVTEAFF.

This chain joins TRBV19 and TRBJ2-7; D ambiguous. In germline, CDR1 is LNHDA, CDR2 SQIVND (reference sequence). This CDR3 is 13 amino acids long. Trimming removed 3 bases at V and 1 base at J, with 7 bases between. The CDR3 region is CASSIRVSYEQYF. The CDR3 coding sequence is TGTGCCAGTAGTATTCGGGTATCCTACGAGCAGTACTTC.

This clone was counted once. This chain joins TRBV6-5 and TRBJ1-2; 8 bases fit TRBD1. Germline trimming cut 6 bases from V and 4 bases from J; bases unmatched to any gene: 4. Germline CDR1 MNHEY, CDR2 SVGAGI. This CDR3 spans 13 amino acids. CDR3 loop: CASRQGTGYGYTF. DNA for the CDR3: TGTGCCAGCAGACAGGGGACAGGCTATGGCTACACCTTC.

This rearrangement joins TRBV6-1 to TRBJ1-5; 7 bases align to TRBD1. V dropped 8 bases and J dropped 2; count of bases not matched to a gene: 9. The CDR3 extends over 15 amino acids. Per germline, CDR1 MNHNS and CDR2 SASEGT. In DNA form, the CDR3 reads TGTGCCAGCGCTGAGGGGGCGCAGGGCAATCAGCCCCAGCATTTT. Its translation is CASAEGAQGNQPQHF.

The J gene is TRBJ2-7, the V gene TRBV7-9, with TRBD1 matching over 7 bases. V gave up 3 bases and J gave up 8 bases; unmatched junction bases: 4. Germline CDR1 reads SEHNR; CDR2 reads FQNEAQ (reference sequence). The CDR3 length is 12 residues. CDR3 coding DNA: TGTGCCAGCAGCTTCCCGGACAGGAAGCAGTACTTC. Its translation is CASSFPDRKQYF.

The chain has TRBV15 and TRBJ2-7; 8 bases are shared with TRBD2. The CDR3 has 14 amino acids. Trimming took 0 bases from V and 2 from J; bases not matched to a gene: 0. The V gene's germline CDR1 is LNHNV and CDR2 YYDKDF (reference sequence). The CDR3 region is CATSRDGGAYEQYF. In DNA form, the CDR3 reads TGTGCCACCAGCAGAGACGGGGGGGCCTACGAGCAGTACTTC.

This clone has a single count. Other DNA sequences of this sample code for an identical CDR3. The chain links TRBV27 to TRBJ2-5, with 11 nucleotides matching TRBD1. The J segment lost 5 bases and the V segment lost 5 bases, leaving 1 base of the junction unmatched. Germline CDR1 reads MNHEY; CDR2 reads SMNVEV (reference sequence). The CDR3 runs to 13 residues. The CDR3 loop reads CASSRDRGETQYF. As DNA, the CDR3 is TGTGCCAGCAGTCGGGACAGGGGGGAGACCCAGTACTTC.